These 30 T cell receptor beta chains originate from one sample sequenced in a study of cytomegalovirus exposure and HLA in healthy donors (dated by TCRdb to the late 2010s). Libraries came from the immunoSEQ multiplex PCR assay. For the multiplex PCR, a mixture combining 60 forward primers for TCR Vbeta segments and 13 reverse primers for TCR Jbeta segments was used. TCRdb took this table from immuneACCESS and kept in-frame rearrangements with V and J called. Such tables lack part of the clones; where checked against another copy, unresolved V genes explain under half of the gap, and the rest is unexplained. The sample table shows 52,000 or so clones, and roughly 76% are seen once. About 3% of the sample is taken by the ten largest. The specimen was PBMCs. These TCRs come from a woman in her 40s in good health and CMV-seropositive.

The chain carries TRBV19 and TRBJ2-5, with D possibly matching TRBD1 (6 bases). Trimming removed 4 bases from V and 5 bases from J, with 11 bases in between. Germline V lookup: CDR1 LNHDA, CDR2 SQIVND (reference sequence). The length of the CDR3 is 13 residues. This CDR3 is CASSRGQWETQYF. For the CDR3, the DNA is TGTGCCAGTAGTAGGGGGCAATGGGAGACCCAGTACTTC.

J is TRBJ2-7 and V is TRBV29-1; D is unresolved. In germline, CDR1 is SQVTM, CDR2 ANQGSEA. The CDR3 is 14 residues long. V shed 0 bases and J shed 0 bases, with 9 bases lying between them. CDR3 nucleotides: TGCAGCGTTGAAGAGCCAGATGGCTCCTACGAGCAGTACTTC. It encodes CSVEEPDGSYEQYF.

This clone was counted only a few times. V and J are TRBV7-7 and TRBJ2-3; 10 nucleotides line up with TRBD2. Looked up from germline, CDR1 is SSHAT and CDR2 is FNYEAQ (reference sequence). CDR3 length equals 18 residues. J gave up 1 base and V 5 bases, and 12 bases lay outside the gene matches. The CDR3 loop is CASSPASGGPRGTDTQYF. Written as DNA, the CDR3 is TGTGCCAGCAGCCCTGCTAGCGGGGGCCCCCGGGGCACAGATACGCAGTATTTT.

The chain has TRBV5-1 and TRBJ2-2; maybe TRBD1 (6 bases). Trimming took 8 bases from V and 0 from J, leaving 11 bases between them. The CDR3 is 14 residues long. Germline V lookup: CDR1 SGHRS, CDR2 YFSETQ. CDR3 nucleotide sequence: TGCGCCAGTCTCAGGGGCCCGAACACCGGGGAGCTGTTTTTT. Translating it yields CASLRGPNTGELFF.

The chain combines TRBV6-5 with TRBJ2-2; a weak D match, TRBD1 (6 bases). V was trimmed by 10 bases and J by 3 bases, leaving 6 bases between them. CDR1 MNHEY and CDR2 SVGAGI come from the germline V gene. The CDR3 runs 11 residues. This CDR3 reads CATGDTGELFF. CDR3 DNA: TGTGCCACAGGGGACACCGGGGAGCTGTTTTTT.

V usage is TRBV6-5 and J usage is TRBJ1-1, with 7 bases aligning to TRBD1. CDR1 is MNHEY and CDR2 is SVGAGI in the germline V gene. V gave up 4 bases and J gave up 4 bases; unmatched junction bases: 6. This CDR3 comprises 14 residues. CDR3 sequence: CASSLHRGVTEAFF. Here the CDR3 DNA reads TGTGCCAGCAGTTTGCACAGGGGAGTCACTGAAGCTTTCTTT.

The V and J genes are TRBV9 and TRBJ2-3; D not resolved. Germline V gives CDR1 SGDLS, CDR2 YYNGEE. This CDR3 region has 15 residues. Trimming stripped 0 bases from V and 1 base from J, with 9 bases between. CDR3 DNA: TGTGCCAGCAGCGTAGAGCTCACGCGCACAGATACGCAGTATTTT. Its translation: CASSVELTRTDTQYF. The full variable domain, rest sourced from reference TRBV9 and TRBJ2-3, is DSGVTQTPKHLITATGQRVTLRCSPRSGDLSVYWYQQSLDQGLQFLIQYYNGEERAKGNILERFSAQQFPDLHSELNLSSLELGDSALYFCASSVELTRTDTQYFGPGTRLTVL.

The CDR3 region is CASLPGGTDTEAFF. The DNA for the CDR3 is TGTGCCAGCCTCCCGGGGGGCACGGACACTGAAGCTTTCTTT. The rearrangement links TRBV6-5 to TRBJ1-1, with D tentatively TRBD1 (6 bases). The germline V gene encodes CDR1 MNHEY and CDR2 SVGAGI. There are 14 residues in the CDR3. With 8 bases removed from V and 3 bases from J, the gap between germline ends came to 16 bases.

J is TRBJ1-4 and V is TRBV6-5; D remains unclear. CDR3 length: 13 amino acids. CDR1 and CDR2 (germline): MNHEY, SVGAGI. The V gene lost 0 bases and the J gene lost 7 bases, with 6 bases spanning the gap. The DNA for the CDR3 is TGTGCCAGCAGTTACTCTCGAGGTGAAAAACTGTTTTTT. This codes for CASSYSRGEKLFF.

The chain has TRBV28 and TRBJ1-1; tentatively, D is TRBD1 (6 bases). V was cut by 8 bases and J by 1 base, with 11 bases left in between. The CDR3 is 13 amino acids. CDR1 is MDHEN, CDR2 SYDVKM, per germline. The CDR3 region is CASGNRANTEAFF. In DNA form, the CDR3 reads TGTGCCAGCGGGAACAGGGCGAACACTGAAGCTTTCTTT.

This clone was observed a handful of times. The chain joins TRBV6-4 to TRBJ2-3, with 10 bases fitting TRBD1. With 3 bases clipped from V and 1 base from J, the junction kept 1 base outside the gene matches. The CDR3 runs to 15 residues. CDR1 MRHNA and CDR2 SNTAGT come from the germline V gene. This CDR3 reads CASSEGTGGTDTQYF. In nucleotides, the CDR3 is TGTGCCAGCAGTGAGGGGACAGGGGGCACAGATACGCAGTATTTT.

The rearrangement joins TRBV7-2 to TRBJ1-5; D is unclear. The CDR3 runs 12 residues. In germline, CDR1 is SGHTA, CDR2 FQGNSA. Trimming removed 1 base from V and 8 bases from J, with 6 bases in between. The DNA for the CDR3 is TGTGCCAGCAGCTTAGAGCGGGAGCCCCAGCATTTT. Translation: CASSLEREPQHF.

The chain recombines TRBV29-1 with TRBJ1-2; TRBD1 might be the D (5 bases). CDR1 and CDR2 from the germline V gene are SQVTM and ANQGSEA. The CDR3 sequence is 13 residues long. V was cut by 5 bases and J by 5 bases, with 15 bases left in between. DNA for the CDR3: TGCAGCGTTCAAGGGCCGGGGGGTTATGGCTACACCTTC. Protein product: CSVQGPGGYGYTF.

V and J are TRBV10-3 and TRBJ1-2; 8 positions agree with TRBD1. CDR3 length equals 15 residues. The V and J ends lost 3 bases and 7 bases, in that order; junction bases with no gene match: 10. The germline gives CDR1 ENHRY, CDR2 SYGVKD. In nucleotides, the CDR3 is TGTGCCATCAGTGACCTAAACAACAGGGGGTCTGGCTACACCTTC. It codes for CAISDLNNRGSGYTF.

The gene calls are TRBV4-1 and TRBJ2-3; 10 nucleotides line up with TRBD2. V lost 3 bases and J lost 6; bases outside the gene matches: 9. The CDR3 extends over 16 amino acids. Germline V gene data show CDR1 as MGHRA and CDR2 as YSYEKL. The DNA of the CDR3 is TGCGCCAGCAGCCAGGATCCAGCGGGGGGGCTCGATACGCAGTATTTT. This sequence encodes CASSQDPAGGLDTQYF.

The chain recombines TRBV28 with TRBJ1-1, with 7 bases identical to TRBD1. The CDR3 consists of 14 residues. The germline V gene encodes CDR1 MDHEN and CDR2 SYDVKM. The ends lost 5 bases at V and 11 bases at J; junction bases unmatched: 14. CDR3 protein: CASSPLGQARGAFF. CDR3 nucleotides: TGTGCCAGCAGTCCCCTAGGACAGGCCAGGGGGGCTTTCTTT.

The rearrangement links TRBV7-2 to TRBJ1-1; tentatively, D is TRBD1 (6 bases). Germline V gene lookup returns CDR1 SGHTA and CDR2 FQGNSA. Trimming pared 1 base from V and 1 base from J, leaving 13 bases between. The CDR3 runs 16 residues. DNA of the CDR3: TGTGCCAGCAGCTTAGGATGGGGGCCCCGGAACACTGAAGCTTTCTTT. It encodes CASSLGWGPRNTEAFF.

This clone was seen more than once but under ten times. This rearrangement joins TRBV27 to TRBJ1-6; possible D gene TRBD1, 6 bases. This CDR3 has 19 residues. Germline V gene sequence: CDR1 MNHEY, CDR2 SMNVEV (reference sequence). Trimming took 5 bases from V and 0 from J, leaving 20 bases between them. The DNA of the CDR3 is TGTGCCAGCAGTGTCGGGTTGAGGGGGACTAGCTCCTATAATTCACCCCTCCACTTT. Amino acids: CASSVGLRGTSSYNSPLHF.

As for this clone: One end of the junction fails to match germline, which may point to a read error. The V gene is TRBV19, the J gene TRBJ1-2; D not resolved. Germline assignment: CDR1 LNHDA and CDR2 SQIVND (reference sequence). The CDR3 is 12 amino acids. The CDR3 protein is CASSWTDYGYTF. CDR3 DNA: TGTGCCAGTAGTTGGACTGACTACGGCTACACCTTC.

The CDR3 bases are TGTGCCTGGAGTCTGACCTGGGGCGATACGCAGTATTTT. Amino acid sequence: CAWSLTWGDTQYF. V usage is TRBV30 and J usage is TRBJ2-3; possibly TRBD1 for D (5 bases). Germline V gene lookup returns CDR1 GTSNPN and CDR2 SVGIG (reference sequence). The CDR3 covers 13 residues. Trimming removed 2 bases from V and 6 bases from J, with 12 bases in between.

This chain uses TRBV6-5 with TRBJ2-7; a possible D gene is TRBD2 (5 bases). The CDR3 loop spans 15 amino acids. Germline V CDR1 and CDR2: MNHEY, SVGAGI. Deletions cut 8 bases from V and 3 bases from J, with 20 bases between. The CDR3 spells CASQRGKGRSYEQYF. The CDR3 region has the DNA TGTGCCAGCCAAAGAGGGAAGGGTAGGAGCTACGAGCAGTACTTC.

This clone appeared once. The chain uses TRBV6-5 and TRBJ2-7, with D perhaps matching TRBD2 (6 bases). V shed 2 bases and J shed 0 bases, with 11 bases lying between them. The CDR3 spans 15 residues. The germline gives CDR1 MNHEY, CDR2 SVGAGI. The CDR3 DNA reads TGTGCCAGCAGTTACATCACCGGGAGCTCCTACGAGCAGTACTTC. Its translation: CASSYITGSSYEQYF.

The chain links TRBV5-6 to TRBJ1-5; perhaps TRBD1 as D (6 bases). CDR1 SGHDT and CDR2 YYEEEE come from the germline V gene. Trimming shortened V by 3 bases and J by 4 bases, and 11 bases separated the two germline ends. The CDR3 contains 14 residues. The CDR3 here is CASSYLTGNQPQHF. CDR3 nucleotide sequence: TGTGCCAGCAGCTACTTAACAGGGAATCAGCCCCAGCATTTT.

This clone appeared a few times. This chain uses TRBV6-6 with TRBJ1-5; tentatively, D is TRBD1 (5 bases). Germline assignment: CDR1 MNHNY and CDR2 SVGAGI (reference sequence). CDR3 size: 14 residues. V dropped 2 bases and J dropped 7 bases, with 12 bases sitting between them. The CDR3 DNA sequence: TGTGCCAGCAGTTACATCGGGGGGGAACAGCCCCAGCATTTT. Its protein product is CASSYIGGEQPQHF.

This rearrangement joins TRBV29-1 to TRBJ2-5; no clear D gene. Trimming took off 4 bases at V and 2 bases at J, with 8 bases between the two ends. Germline assignment: CDR1 SQVTM and CDR2 ANQGSEA. The CDR3 is 12 amino acids. The chain's CDR3 is CSVGAGQETQYF. The CDR3 DNA sequence: TGCAGCGTTGGAGCAGGTCAAGAGACCCAGTACTTC.

This clone was counted once. The chain joins TRBV9 to TRBJ2-1, with 10 bases fitting TRBD2. The CDR3 has 14 amino acids. CDR1 SGDLS and CDR2 YYNGEE come from the germline V gene. The junction had 7 bases not matched to a gene; V was cut back by 3 bases and J by 10 bases. The DNA for the CDR3 is TGTGCCAGCAGCGAAAGCGGGGGGGCATTCGAGCAGTTCTTC. This translates into CASSESGGAFEQFF.

This clone showed up just once. This sequence joins TRBV30 and TRBJ1-4; possibly TRBD1 for D (5 bases). With 0 bases removed from V and 9 bases from J, the gap between germline ends came to 14 bases. The CDR3 has 14 residues. The germline V gene encodes CDR1 GTSNPN and CDR2 SVGIG (reference sequence). The CDR3: CAWSVRSGTQKLFF. DNA of the CDR3: TGTGCCTGGAGTGTACGGTCGGGGACTCAAAAACTGTTTTTT. Full variable domain (missing parts from reference TRBV30 and TRBJ1-4): SQTIHQWPATLVQPVGSPLSLECTVEGTSNPNLYWYRQAAGRGLQLLFYSVGIGQISSEVPQNLSASRPQDRQFILSSKKLLLSDSGFYLCAWSVRSGTQKLFFGSGTQLSVL.

This sequence joins TRBV6-4 and TRBJ1-5; TRBD1 aligns across 9 bases. CDR3 length: 15 amino acids. Germline V CDR1 and CDR2: MRHNA, SNTAGT. The J segment lost 2 bases and the V segment lost 8 bases, leaving 7 bases of the junction unmatched. The CDR3 bases are TGTGCCAGCGCCCGGACAGGGGATGGCAATCAGCCCCAGCATTTT. It codes for CASARTGDGNQPQHF.

This clone was recorded a few times. The chain recombines TRBV15 with TRBJ1-5; possible D gene TRBD1, 6 bases. Germline CDR1 LNHNV, CDR2 YYDKDF (reference sequence). The CDR3 has 15 amino acids. V lost 0 bases to trimming and J lost 9 bases, with 15 bases between them. The CDR3 reads CATSRDMGALSPQHF. For the CDR3, the DNA is TGTGCCACCAGCAGAGATATGGGGGCCCTGTCGCCCCAGCATTTT.

V usage is TRBV6-1 and J usage is TRBJ2-2; perhaps TRBD1 as D (5 bases). CDR3 size: 16 residues. Deletions cut 2 bases from V and 7 bases from J, with 17 bases between. The germline gives CDR1 MNHNS, CDR2 SASEGT. The CDR3 DNA reads as TGTGCCAGCAGTGAACCTACCATGACCAGGGTCGGGGAGCTGTTTTTT. It specifies CASSEPTMTRVGELFF.